These 12 T cell receptor beta chains originate from one sample sequenced in a study of blood T cell repertoires in COVID-19. The table came from immunoSEQ multiplex PCR; TCRdb's copy has only in-frame clones and leaves some out. The sample carries roughly 260,000 clones, roughly nine tenths recorded once. The sequencing sample was made of peripheral blood. Receptor source: a man aged 55 to 69 who had recovered from COVID-19.

The chain links TRBV19 to TRBJ1-3; D might be TRBD1 (5 bases). There are 14 residues in the CDR3. V was cut by 7 bases and J by 2 bases, with 12 bases left in between. CDR1 and CDR2 (germline): LNHDA, SQIVND (reference sequence). CDR3 protein: CASTLGGAGNTIYF. The CDR3 DNA follows: TGTGCCAGTACCCTGGGGGGAGCTGGAAACACCATATATTTT.

V and J are TRBV11-2 and TRBJ1-3; unclear D gene. V lost 2 bases to trimming and J lost 1 base, with 6 bases between them. CDR1 and CDR2 (germline): SGHAT, FQNNGV. This CDR3 spans 14 amino acids. CDR3 region: CASSLRVSGNTIYF. In DNA, the CDR3 is TGTGCCAGCAGCTTACGGGTATCTGGAAACACCATATATTTT. Full variable domain (rest looked up from reference TRBV11-2 and TRBJ1-3): EAGVAQSPRYKIIEKRQSVAFWCNPISGHATLYWYQQILGQGPKLLIQFQNNGVVDDSQLPKDRFSAERLKGVDSTLKIQPAKLEDSAVYLCASSLRVSGNTIYFGEGSWLTVV.

This chain joins TRBV5-4 and TRBJ1-1, with D hard to call. The CDR3 consists of 14 residues. The germline gives CDR1 SGHNT, CDR2 YYREEE (reference sequence). V was cut by 0 bases and J by 4 bases, with 10 bases left in between. The CDR3 nucleotides are TGTGCCAGCAGCTTGGAACGGGAAACCACTGAAGCTTTCTTT. Translation gives CASSLERETTEAFF.

The chain links TRBV9 to TRBJ1-2; D may be TRBD1 (6 bases). The V and J ends lost 1 base and 1 base respectively, with 8 bases between them. The CDR3 consists of 14 residues. CDR1 and CDR2 from the germline V gene are SGDLS and YYNGEE. The CDR3 spells CASSVTGNNYGYTF. The CDR3 DNA reads as TGTGCCAGCAGCGTAACAGGGAATAACTATGGCTACACCTTC. The complete variable domain, with remaining parts taken from reference TRBV9 and TRBJ1-2, reads DSGVTQTPKHLITATGQRVTLRCSPRSGDLSVYWYQQSLDQGLQFLIQYYNGEERAKGNILERFSAQQFPDLHSELNLSSLELGDSALYFCASSVTGNNYGYTFGSGTRLTVV.

The chain combines TRBV19 with TRBJ2-1; 9 bases are shared with TRBD2. Trimming took 10 bases from V and 4 from J; bases not matched to a gene: 11. The germline V gene encodes CDR1 LNHDA and CDR2 SQIVND (reference sequence). The CDR3 is 15 amino acids. The CDR3 loop reads CATQPGRGGYNEQFF. In DNA form, the CDR3 reads TGTGCCACCCAACCGGGGCGGGGGGGATACAATGAGCAGTTCTTC.

This clone was seen a single time. The V call is TRBV7-9, the J call TRBJ2-1; TRBD2 matches at 10 bases. The CDR3 totals 15 residues. Germline CDR1 SEHNR, CDR2 FQNEAQ (reference sequence). The ends lost 6 bases at V and 2 bases at J; junction bases unmatched: 4. CDR3 DNA: TGTGCCAGCAGAAAGAGCGGGGGGGCCTACAATGAGCAGTTCTTC. This sequence encodes CASRKSGGAYNEQFF. The full variable domain, in which reference TRBV7-9 and TRBJ2-1 provide the parts outside the CDR3, is DTGVSQNPRHKITKRGQNVTFRCDPISEHNRLYWYRQTLGQGPEFLTYFQNEAQLEKSRLLSDRFSAERPKGSFSTLEIQRTEQGDSAMYLCASRKSGGAYNEQFFGPGTRLTVL.

The rearrangement uses TRBV7-9 and TRBJ2-5; the D is unclear. In germline, CDR1 is SEHNR, CDR2 FQNEAQ (reference sequence). This CDR3 has 14 amino acids. V lost 8 bases to trimming and J lost 4 bases, with 17 bases between them. The CDR3 region is CASRSTWSPETQYF. The DNA of the CDR3 is TGTGCCAGCCGGTCGACATGGTCGCCAGAGACCCAGTACTTC.

The V call is TRBV5-1, the J call TRBJ1-1; D remains unclear. This CDR3 spans 14 amino acids. Germline V gene lookup returns CDR1 SGHRS and CDR2 YFSETQ. The V end lost 2 bases, the J end lost 3 bases, and 11 bases lay between the germline ends. Here the CDR3 DNA reads TGCGCCAGCAGCTTACCCGGGTCGGACACTGAAGCTTTCTTT. It is translated as CASSLPGSDTEAFF.

As to this clone: One junction end does not reproduce the germline sequence, and a read error may be involved. The V call is TRBV18, the J call TRBJ2-2; possible D gene TRBD2, 5 bases. CDR1 and CDR2 (germline): KGHSH, LQKENI. This CDR3 spans 13 amino acids. This CDR3 is CASSPGSNGVLFF. Written as DNA, the CDR3 is TGTGCCAGCTCACCGGGGAGTAACGGGGTGCTGTTTTTT.

The chain combines TRBV19 with TRBJ2-2; TRBD2 agrees at 7 bases. CDR1 LNHDA and CDR2 SQIVND come from the germline V gene (reference sequence). V lost 6 bases and J lost 6; bases outside the gene matches: 1. The CDR3 totals 12 residues. CDR3 amino acids: CASRAGAGELFF. CDR3 DNA: TGTGCCAGTAGGGCGGGGGCCGGGGAGCTGTTTTTT.

The chain recombines TRBV7-6 with TRBJ1-2; D is uncertain. Between the trimmed V and J ends, which lost 5 bases and 1 base, there was a span of 20 bases. The CDR3 has 17 residues. Germline V gene lookup returns CDR1 SGHVS and CDR2 FNYEAQ. The CDR3 here is CASSPGRTRTDNYGYTF. Here the CDR3 DNA reads TGTGCCAGCAGCCCCGGAAGAACTAGAACAGATAACTATGGCTACACCTTC. Full variable domain (rest looked up from reference TRBV7-6 and TRBJ1-2): GAGVSQSPRYKVTKRGQDVALRCDPISGHVSLYWYRQALGQGPEFLTYFNYEAQQDKSGLPNDRFSAERPEGSISTLTIQRTEQRDSAMYRCASSPGRTRTDNYGYTFGSGTRLTVV.

This rearrangement joins TRBV3-1 (or the pseudogene TRBV3-2) to TRBJ1-5; TRBD1 agrees at 9 bases. From germline, CDR1 is LGHDT and CDR2 YNNKEL (reference sequence). The CDR3 length is 19 residues. The trim removed 1 base at V and 4 bases at J, leaving 14 bases unmatched. The CDR3 here is CASSQGFIPFGQGNQPQHF. The CDR3 nucleotides read TGTGCCAGCAGCCAAGGATTTATTCCCTTTGGACAGGGGAATCAGCCCCAGCATTTT.